This record covers a single T cell receptor (beta chain). This clone came up once. It lacks a known antigen. No quality values exist for individual bases; no much larger clone is one base distant. Taken from cysteine to phenylalanine, the CDR3 has 14 residues. Only the CDR3 region is kept as DNA, spanning 42 bases read in frame from base 1. V and J lose 1 base and 0 bases, and a span of 7 bases separates them. From the germline V gene, CDR1 is SGHDN and CDR2 is FVKESK. These data originate in a study of blood T cell repertoires in COVID-19 (dated by TCRdb to about 2020). Notes on the research overall: Collaborator samples came from the United States, Italy and Spain and covered acute and convalescent phases of COVID-19. The prospective study material was composed of cDNA or gDNA derived from T cells, B-cell-depleted T cells, or PBMCs. Deeply sampled blood TCRbeta repertoires from subjects exposed to, actively infected with, or recovered from COVID-19 were included in the dataset. The repertoires were released in a freely available public database intended as a resource for research on the immune response to SARS-CoV-2. Samples came from the ongoing ImmuneRACE study (first 160 participants) plus 1,254 subjects from 6 global collaborators. A de-identified subject ID, COVID-19 status, age in years and sex were almost always included in the sample metadata. Where available, HLA class I and class II types were taken from metadata supplied by the sample provider and were not determined by assay-based typing.

On the study overall, not on this receptor specifically: The quantity of clinical and demographic metadata differed by source and by participant and was supplied without curation.

Collaborating institutions collected whole blood in K2EDTA tubes following their own protocols. For TCRbeta analysis, collaborators shipped samples as frozen whole blood, isolated PBMCs, or DNA extracted from either of those sample types. TCRbeta CDR3 regions were amplified from genomic DNA by means of the immunoSEQ Assay, a bias-controlled multiplex PCR. The study's own analysis went as follows. The number of nucleated cells in each sample was estimated by amplification of reference gene primers within the assay. To quantify the absolute abundance of each unique TCRbeta CDR3 rearrangement, sequence reads were collapsed and filtered. Productive Simpson clonality was computed per sample as the square root of Simpson's diversity index over productive rearrangements. TCRdb stores this immuneACCESS table with in-frame sequences only. Part of the clones is absent; in the studies checked, under half of the shortfall reflects unresolved V genes, and no reason is known for the rest. V and J calls and clone size follow that table, whereas D and trimming were derived from the DNA. The sample table records 210,000 or so clones; 80% to 90% of these occur just once. The top ten hold 1.5% of the sample.

The rearranged segments are TRBV14 and TRBJ2-7; the D gene is perhaps TRBD1, on 5 matching bases. This TCR was recovered from a man between 18 and 35 years old with active or convalescent COVID-19. Sequencing used peripheral blood. The CDR3 protein sequence reads: CASSQATDSYEQYF. The base sequence is TGTGCCAGCAGCCAAGCGACAGACTCCTACGAGCAGTACTTC.